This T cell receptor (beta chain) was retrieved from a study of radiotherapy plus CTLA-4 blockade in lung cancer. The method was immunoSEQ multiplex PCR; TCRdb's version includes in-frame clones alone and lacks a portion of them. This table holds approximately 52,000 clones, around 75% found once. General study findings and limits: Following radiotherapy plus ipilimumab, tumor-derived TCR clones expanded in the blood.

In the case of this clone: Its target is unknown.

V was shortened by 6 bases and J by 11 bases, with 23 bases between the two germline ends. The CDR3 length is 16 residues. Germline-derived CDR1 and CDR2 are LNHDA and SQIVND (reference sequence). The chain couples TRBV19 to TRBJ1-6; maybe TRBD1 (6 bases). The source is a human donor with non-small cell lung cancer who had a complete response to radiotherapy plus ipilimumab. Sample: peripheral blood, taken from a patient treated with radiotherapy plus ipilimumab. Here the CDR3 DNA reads TGTGCCAGTAGCAAAGAAAGAGGACAGTCTGCGGCACCCCTCCACTTT. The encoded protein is CASSKERGQSAAPLHF.